A selection of T cell receptor beta chains follows, all from one sample in a study of T cell responses to AZD1222 COVID-19 vaccine. Measured with immunoSEQ multiplex PCR; TCRdb has only the in-frame clones, and not every one. Of approximately 150,000 clones listed, roughly 90% were seen once; the top ten hold 1.7%. This material consisted of peripheral blood, taken on day 0 of AZD1222 vaccination. These receptors all stem from an adult in good health. CDR3s include the opening cysteine and the closing phenylalanine or tryptophan. D genes are given only for firm matches. Size tells how often a clone was seen (once, few, many) or the class of an expanded clone, and some rows leave it out.

D	length	V	size	J	CDR3	DNA
.	13	TRBV29-1	.	TRBJ1-5	CSVQGLTNQPQHF	TGCAGCGTTCAGGGACTCACTAATCAGCCCCAGCATTTT
.	14	TRBV6-5	.	TRBJ1-5	CASSYLASNQPQHF	TGTGCCAGCAGTTACCTGGCCAGCAATCAGCCCCAGCATTTT
.	13	TRBV2	.	TRBJ2-7	CASSEGGTYEQYF	TGTGCCAGCAGTGAAGGCGGGACCTACGAGCAGTACTTC
.	13	TRBV5-1	.	TRBJ2-7	CASSVYRFEEQYF	TGCGCCAGCAGCGTCTACAGATTTGAAGAGCAGTACTTC
TRBD1	15	TRBV7-9	.	TRBJ1-2	CASSPWTGDFYGYTF	TGTGCCAGCAGCCCTTGGACAGGGGACTTTTATGGCTACACCTTC
.	14	TRBV5-1	.	TRBJ2-5	CASSRVSQKETQYF	TGCGCCAGCAGCCGGGTGTCCCAGAAAGAGACCCAGTACTTC
TRBD1	15	TRBV18	.	TRBJ1-2	CASSPRAGGNYGYTF	TGTGCCAGCTCACCACGGGCAGGGGGAAACTATGGCTACACCTTC
.	14	TRBV19	.	TRBJ1-5	CASSIDGAYQPQHF	TGTGCCAGTAGTATAGATGGGGCTTATCAGCCCCAGCATTTT
TRBD1	14	TRBV5-4	few	TRBJ1-1	CASSLYRGASEAFF	TGTGCCAGCAGCTTGTACAGGGGAGCAAGTGAAGCTTTCTTT
.	15	TRBV2	.	TRBJ1-1	CASSGRRASSTEAFF	TGTGCCAGCAGTGGCCGGCGGGCCTCAAGCACTGAAGCTTTCTTT
TRBD1	16	TRBV13	.	TRBJ1-2	CASSLGRDRGIGGYTF	TGTGCCAGCAGCTTAGGACGGGACAGGGGGATAGGGGGCTACACCTTC
.	13	TRBV4-1	.	TRBJ2-5	CASSQFRGQTQYF	TGCGCCAGCAGCCAATTTAGAGGCCAGACCCAGTACTTC
.	14	TRBV10-3	.	TRBJ1-1	CAISDRPMNTEAFF	TGTGCCATCTCGGACAGACCGATGAACACTGAAGCTTTCTTT
.	13	TRBV7-2	.	TRBJ2-1	CASSFYSGLQQFF	TGTGCCAGCAGCTTTTACTCCGGACTCCAGCAGTTCTTC
.	11	TRBV18	.	TRBJ1-1	CASSGGTEAFF	TGTGCCAGCTCAGGGGGCACTGAAGCTTTCTTT
.	13	TRBV6-5	.	TRBJ1-5	CASSYGWRQPQHF	TGTGCCAGCAGTTATGGGTGGCGACAGCCCCAGCATTTT
TRBD1	15	TRBV6-1	.	TRBJ2-1	CASSEGTGGYNEQFF	TGTGCCAGCAGTGAAGGGACAGGGGGCTACAATGAGCAGTTCTTC
.	16	TRBV27	.	TRBJ2-6	CASSLFSSFGANVLTF	TGTGCCAGCAGTTTATTCAGTTCTTTCGGGGCCAACGTCCTGACTTTC
.	14	TRBV5-4	.	TRBJ2-7	CASSLGSSSDEQYF	TGTGCCAGCAGCTTGGGTTCCAGCAGCGACGAGCAGTACTTC
.	14	TRBV3-1/TRBV3-2	once	TRBJ2-2	CASSLVAVTGELFF	TGTGCCAGCAGCCTAGTGGCAGTAACCGGGGAGCTGTTTTTT
TRBD1	14	TRBV6-5	.	TRBJ1-2	CASSFPDRLYGYTF	TGTGCCAGCAGCTTCCCGGACAGGCTTTATGGCTACACCTTC
.	15	TRBV7-3	.	TRBJ1-2	CASSLRRARNYGYTF	TGTGCCAGCAGCCTGCGGCGAGCCCGCAACTATGGCTACACCTTC
TRBD1	14	TRBV6-4	.	TRBJ2-2	CASSDGTGAGELFF	TGTGCCAGCAGTGACGGGACAGGGGCCGGGGAGCTGTTTTTT
.	14	TRBV6-5	.	TRBJ2-7	CASSYSIASYEQYF	TGTGCCAGCAGTTACTCGATCGCCTCCTACGAGCAGTACTTC
.	14	TRBV5-6	once	TRBJ2-5	CASSLFRLQETQYF	TGTGCCAGCAGCTTATTCCGGCTCCAAGAGACCCAGTACTTC
.	12	TRBV29-1	.	TRBJ2-7	CSVVGGTYEQYF	TGCAGCGTTGTGGGGGGTACCTACGAGCAGTACTTC
.	14	TRBV11-2	.	TRBJ1-2	CASSSRDRSHGYTF	TGTGCCAGCAGCTCCCGGGACCGCAGCCATGGCTACACCTTC
.	15	TRBV7-9	.	TRBJ2-4	CASSPWGAAKNIQYF	TGTGCCAGCAGCCCGTGGGGGGCGGCCAAAAACATTCAGTACTTC
.	19	TRBV18	.	TRBJ1-3	CASSLPVWRGQRSGNTIYF	TGTGCCAGCTCACTACCTGTTTGGAGGGGCCAACGCTCTGGAAACACCATATATTTT
.	13	TRBV20-1	.	TRBJ1-4	CSASEQGAEKLFF	TGCAGTGCTAGTGAGCAGGGCGCTGAAAAACTGTTTTTT
.	14	TRBV5-1	.	TRBJ2-1	CASSLESLGGEQFF	TGCGCCAGCAGCTTGGAAAGTCTGGGGGGTGAGCAGTTCTTC
.	14	TRBV27	.	TRBJ1-4	CASTAAGAGEKLFF	TGTGCCAGCACGGCCGCAGGGGCGGGGGAAAAACTGTTTTTT
TRBD1	16	TRBV19	.	TRBJ1-5	CATSRLGDRGNQPQHF	TGTGCCACCTCCCGCCTCGGGGACAGGGGGAATCAGCCCCAGCATTTT
.	13	TRBV5-1	.	TRBJ1-2	CASSLLGDYGYTF	TGCGCCAGCAGCTTGTTGGGTGACTATGGCTACACCTTC
TRBD1	12	TRBV5-5	.	TRBJ2-7	CASSPGQGWQYF	TGTGCCAGCAGCCCTGGACAGGGATGGCAGTACTTC
.	17	TRBV9	once	TRBJ2-2	CASSVNRDRGNTGELFF	TGTGCCAGCAGCGTAAACCGGGACCGTGGAAACACCGGGGAGCTGTTTTTT
.	16	TRBV6-5	.	TRBJ2-2	CASSYHQTGNTGELFF	TGTGCCAGCAGTTACCACCAAACAGGGAACACCGGGGAGCTGTTTTTT
TRBD1	14	TRBV2	.	TRBJ2-3	CASSGQGWTDTQYF	TGTGCCAGCAGTGGACAGGGCTGGACAGATACGCAGTATTTT
.	13	TRBV30	.	TRBJ1-1	CAWSVSVNTEAFF	TGTGCCTGGAGTGTATCAGTGAACACTGAAGCTTTCTTT
.	16	TRBV18	.	TRBJ2-2	CASSPRTDPNTGELFF	TGTGCCAGCTCACCACGAACGGACCCGAACACCGGGGAGCTGTTTTTT
.	15	TRBV5-1	.	TRBJ1-1	CASSLRAQRNTEAFF	TGCGCCAGCAGCTTAAGGGCACAGAGGAACACTGAAGCTTTCTTT
.	13	TRBV2	.	TRBJ2-5	CASSRLLGETQYF	TGTGCCAGCAGCCGTCTTTTAGGAGAGACCCAGTACTTC
.	14	TRBV16	.	TRBJ1-1	CASSQTTLETEAFF	TGTGCCAGCAGCCAGACCACCCTGGAGACTGAAGCTTTCTTT
.	20	TRBV5-1	.	TRBJ2-6	CASSLDPHHPNLSGANVLTF	TGCGCCAGCAGCTTGGACCCTCACCATCCGAACCTCTCTGGGGCCAACGTCCTGACTTTC
.	14	TRBV5-4	.	TRBJ1-2	CASSLDPGADGYTF	TGTGCCAGCAGCTTGGACCCGGGGGCCGACGGCTACACCTTC
.	11	TRBV20-1	.	TRBJ1-1	CSARGQEKAFF	TGCAGTGCTAGAGGACAGGAGAAAGCTTTCTTT
.	15	TRBV28	.	TRBJ1-2	CASSLGQRDNYGYTF	TGTGCCAGCAGTTTAGGCCAACGAGATAACTATGGCTACACCTTC
TRBD2	17	TRBV28	.	TRBJ2-1	CASSSPRAGSSYNEQFF	TGTGCCAGCAGTTCGCCCCGAGCGGGGAGCTCCTACAATGAGCAGTTCTTC
.	14	TRBV5-1	.	TRBJ2-7	CASSLGPGSYEQYF	TGCGCCAGCAGCTTGGGTCCAGGGTCCTACGAGCAGTACTTC
.	15	TRBV7-9	.	TRBJ2-7	CASSAGVHISYEQYF	TGTGCCAGCAGTGCCGGGGTGCACATCTCCTACGAGCAGTACTTC
.	16	TRBV3-1/TRBV3-2	once	TRBJ2-3	CASSQGGTGVTDTQYF	TGTGCCAGCAGCCAAGGAGGGACGGGAGTCACAGATACGCAGTATTTT
TRBD2	13	TRBV11-1	.	TRBJ2-7	CASSGTTNYEQYF	TGTGCCAGCTCCGGGACTACGAACTACGAGCAGTACTTC
.	15	TRBV6-2/TRBV6-3	.	TRBJ1-4	CASSNPGGGKGKLFF	TGTGCCAGCAGTAACCCGGGGGGGGGCAAAGGAAAACTGTTTTTT
.	13	TRBV12-3/TRBV12-4	.	TRBJ2-5	CASSWSGQETQYF	TGTGCCAGCAGTTGGTCCGGCCAAGAGACCCAGTACTTC
.	14	TRBV7-9	.	TRBJ2-7	CASSLNRFPYEQYF	TGTGCCAGCAGCCTGAACAGGTTTCCCTACGAGCAGTACTTC
TRBD1	16	TRBV28	.	TRBJ1-5	CASSFRTGLYNQPQHF	TGTGCCAGCAGTTTCCGGACAGGGCTGTATAATCAGCCCCAGCATTTT
.	13	TRBV24-1	.	TRBJ1-4	CATSDPTTDKLFF	TGTGCCACCAGTGATCCGACCACCGACAAACTGTTTTTT
TRBD1	16	TRBV6-6	.	TRBJ2-3	CASSYSSRGSTDTQYF	TGTGCCAGCAGTTACTCTAGCAGGGGGAGCACAGATACGCAGTATTTT
TRBD2	15	TRBV9	few	TRBJ2-2	CASSVLAGGTGELFF	TGTGCCAGCAGCGTACTAGCGGGAGGTACCGGGGAGCTGTTTTTT
.	21	TRBV1	few	TRBJ2-3	CTSSQDRASGSKEGGTDTQYF	TGCACCAGCAGCCAAGATAGGGCTAGCGGGAGTAAGGAGGGTGGCACAGATACGCAGTATTTT